What follows are 20 T cell receptor beta chains derived from one specimen sequenced in a study of T cells in narcolepsy. Only in-frame clones appear in the TCRdb table, and some are missing; sequencing was by immunoSEQ multiplex PCR. The table shows roughly 30,000 clones, with approximately 80% occurring only once. The sequenced sample was memory (CD45RA-) CD4+ T cells from blood. The receptor source for this set is a human donor in good health.

The chain carries TRBV19 and TRBJ2-3, with D possibly matching TRBD2 (6 bases). CDR3 size: 14 residues. Looked up from germline, CDR1 is LNHDA and CDR2 is SQIVND (reference sequence). V shed 3 bases and J shed 0 bases, with 7 bases lying between them. The CDR3 here is CASSIGTSTDTQYF. The CDR3 bases are TGTGCCAGTAGTATTGGGACTAGCACAGATACGCAGTATTTT.

The V and J genes are TRBV19 and TRBJ1-5; D possibly corresponds to TRBD1 (5 bases). The CDR3 runs to 15 residues. In germline, CDR1 is LNHDA, CDR2 SQIVND (reference sequence). V lost 3 bases to trimming and J lost 5 bases, with 14 bases between them. CDR3 nucleotide sequence: TGTGCCAGTAGTATCGTTGGGACCGGAGATCAGCCCCAGCATTTT. Translation: CASSIVGTGDQPQHF.

This chain links TRBV4-2 with TRBJ2-1; 9 nucleotides line up with TRBD2. Unmatched junction bases numbered 3, after V lost 3 bases and J lost 0 bases. CDR1 LGHNA and CDR2 YNFKEQ come from the germline V gene. The CDR3 length is 16 residues. CDR3 sequence reads: CASSQVSGSSYNEQFF. In nucleotides, the CDR3 is TGTGCCAGCAGCCAGGTTAGCGGGAGCTCCTACAATGAGCAGTTCTTC.

The rearrangement links TRBV19 to TRBJ1-5; D unclear. With 11 bases removed from V and 6 bases from J, the gap between germline ends came to 17 bases. The CDR3 sequence is 13 residues long. The germline V gene has CDR1 LNHDA and CDR2 SQIVND (reference sequence). CDR3 sequence reads: CAAEGGSRQPQHF. The CDR3 DNA sequence: TGTGCCGCCGAAGGTGGGAGTCGTCAGCCCCAGCATTTT.

The chain joins TRBV11-2 to TRBJ2-1; the match to TRBD1 covers 9 bases. The CDR3 is made up of 17 amino acids. Trimming removed 5 bases from V and 12 bases from J; junction bases left unmatched: 20. Germline CDR1 reads SGHAT; CDR2 reads FQNNGV. CDR3 bases: TGTGCCAGCAGCCTCCATGCGGGGACAGGGAATGAGAATATGCAGTTCTTC. This gives the protein CASSLHAGTGNENMQFF. The full variable domain, with the rest looked up from reference TRBV11-2 and TRBJ2-1, is EAGVAQSPRYKIIEKRQSVAFWCNPISGHATLYWYQQILGQGPKLLIQFQNNGVVDDSQLPKDRFSAERLKGVDSTLKIQPAKLEDSAVYLCASSLHAGTGNENMQFFGPGTRLTVL.

This clone showed up just a few times. This sequence joins TRBV5-1 and TRBJ1-1; D is unresolved. This CDR3 is built from 16 residues. Germline loops: CDR1 SGHRS, CDR2 YFSETQ. Trimming removed 0 bases from V and 1 base from J, with 13 bases in between. The CDR3 DNA follows: TGCGCCAGCAGCTTGGTTTCTGTAAGTGGGAACACTGAAGCTTTCTTT. As protein: CASSLVSVSGNTEAFF. Full variable domain (rest looked up from reference TRBV5-1 and TRBJ1-1): KAGVTQTPRYLIKTRGQQVTLSCSPISGHRSVSWYQQTPGQGLQFLFEYFSETQRNKGNFPGRFSGRQFSNSRSEMNVSTLELGDSALYLCASSLVSVSGNTEAFFGQGTRLTVV.

In this sample, this clone turned up a few times. The V call is TRBV6-5, the J call TRBJ1-2, with TRBD1 identical over 7 bases. CDR1 and CDR2 from the germline V gene are MNHEY and SVGAGI. V dropped 2 bases and J dropped 6; count of bases not matched to a gene: 0. There are 12 residues in the CDR3. The DNA for the CDR3 is TGTGCCAGCAGTTACACAGGGGATGGCTACACCTTC. Residues: CASSYTGDGYTF.

This clone came up a few times. The J gene is TRBJ1-5, the V gene TRBV6-1, with D unresolved. The CDR3 length is 15 residues. V was trimmed by 6 bases and J by 2 bases, leaving 14 bases between them. CDR1 MNHNS and CDR2 SASEGT come from the germline V gene. CDR3 sequence: CASRLGRLGNQPQHF. The CDR3, as DNA: TGTGCCAGCAGATTGGGGAGGCTCGGCAATCAGCCCCAGCATTTT.

The chain is built from TRBV18 and TRBJ2-2; 9 bases fit TRBD2. The junction had 15 bases not matched to a gene; V was cut back by 3 bases and J by 7 bases. The germline gives CDR1 KGHSH, CDR2 LQKENI. This CDR3 has 18 amino acids. The CDR3 nucleotides read TGTGCCAGCTCACCGATTAGTCTGGCGGGAGGGCCCGACGGGGAGCTGTTTTTT. Translated, it gives CASSPISLAGGPDGELFF.

The chain couples TRBV19 to TRBJ1-2, with TRBD1 identical over 8 bases. CDR1 is LNHDA and CDR2 is SQIVND in the germline V gene (reference sequence). V was pared by 5 bases and J by 7 bases, with 21 bases of the junction left unmatched. The CDR3 covers 18 residues. CDR3 sequence reads: CASSPLGQGSQDVGGYTF. The CDR3 DNA sequence: TGTGCCAGTAGTCCACTTGGACAGGGCTCACAGGACGTCGGTGGCTACACCTTC.

This rearrangement joins TRBV6-5 to TRBJ1-1; a weak D match, TRBD1 (5 bases). V gave up 6 bases and J gave up 4 bases, with 12 bases separating them. Germline values: CDR1 MNHEY, CDR2 SVGAGI. The CDR3 extends over 13 amino acids. This CDR3 reads CASSQGAGTEAFF. The CDR3 bases are TGTGCCAGCAGCCAAGGGGCCGGCACTGAAGCTTTCTTT.

The V gene is TRBV11-2, the J gene TRBJ1-6; TRBD1 aligns across 7 bases. The length of the CDR3 is 15 residues. CDR1 and CDR2 from the germline V gene are SGHAT and FQNNGV. Losses at the gene ends were 5 bases for V and 4 bases for J; bases not matched to a gene: 5. The CDR3 nucleotides are TGTGCCAGCAGCCCAGGGACAGTGTATAATTCACCCCTCCACTTT. As protein: CASSPGTVYNSPLHF. The full variable domain, completed using reference TRBV11-2 and TRBJ1-6, is EAGVAQSPRYKIIEKRQSVAFWCNPISGHATLYWYQQILGQGPKLLIQFQNNGVVDDSQLPKDRFSAERLKGVDSTLKIQPAKLEDSAVYLCASSPGTVYNSPLHFGNGTRLTVT.

J is TRBJ2-7 and V is TRBV2; D not certain. From germline, CDR1 is SNHLY and CDR2 FYNNEI. V lost 6 bases and J lost 3, with 9 bases in between. CDR3 length equals 12 residues. The CDR3 DNA sequence: TGTGCCAGCAGCCCAAGAGACTACGAGCAGTACTTC. This translates into CASSPRDYEQYF.

This rearrangement joins TRBV19 to TRBJ2-2; D gene ambiguous. The CDR3 runs 14 residues. V lost 3 bases and J 2 bases, leaving 7 bases between the germline ends. In germline, CDR1 is LNHDA, CDR2 SQIVND (reference sequence). The CDR3 DNA reads TGTGCCAGTAGTATTCACTATAACACCGGGGAGCTGTTTTTT. This codes for CASSIHYNTGELFF.

The J gene is TRBJ2-7, the V gene TRBV6-1, with 8 bases identical to TRBD2. This CDR3 is 15 amino acids long. Germline V gives CDR1 MNHNS, CDR2 SASEGT. V was clipped by 5 bases and J by 2 bases; unmatched bases: 8. CDR3: CASSHPPGGAYEQYF. DNA of the CDR3: TGTGCCAGCAGTCACCCCCCCGGGGGGGCCTACGAGCAGTACTTC.

The J gene is TRBJ1-2, the V gene TRBV11-2; TRBD1 matches at 12 bases. The ends lost 3 bases at V and 7 bases at J; junction bases unmatched: 6. The CDR3 covers 15 residues. Germline V lookup: CDR1 SGHAT, CDR2 FQNNGV. For the CDR3, the DNA is TGTGCCAGCAGCTTTGCGGGACAGGGGGCCGGTGGCTACACCTTC. Amino acid sequence: CASSFAGQGAGGYTF. The variable domain in full, with the rest retrieved from reference TRBV11-2 and TRBJ1-2, is EAGVAQSPRYKIIEKRQSVAFWCNPISGHATLYWYQQILGQGPKLLIQFQNNGVVDDSQLPKDRFSAERLKGVDSTLKIQPAKLEDSAVYLCASSFAGQGAGGYTFGSGTRLTVV.

This chain joins TRBV7-2 and TRBJ2-1; 13 bases fit TRBD2. The CDR3 spans 16 residues. J was trimmed by 7 bases and V by 7 bases; bases with no gene match: 10. The germline CDR1 and CDR2 sequences are SGHTA and FQGNSA. The CDR3: CASTAGRGLAGNEQFF. In DNA, the CDR3 is TGTGCCAGCACCGCAGGGAGGGGACTAGCGGGAAATGAGCAGTTCTTC.

The CDR3 region is CASSLTNTIYF. CDR3 DNA sequence: TGTGCCAGCAGTTTAACGAACACCATATATTTT. V usage is TRBV28 and J usage is TRBJ1-3; D gene ambiguous. The V and J ends lost 2 bases and 7 bases respectively, with 3 bases between them. Germline lookup yields CDR1 MDHEN and CDR2 SYDVKM. This CDR3 comprises 11 residues. Full variable domain (outside the CDR3, taken from reference TRBV28 and TRBJ1-3): DVKVTQSSRYLVKRTGEKVFLECVQDMDHENMFWYRQDPGLGLRLIYFSYDVKMKEKGDIPEGYSVSREKKERFSLILESASTNQTSMYLCASSLTNTIYFGEGSWLTVV.

V and J are TRBV7-2 and TRBJ2-7, with TRBD2 as a possible D gene (6 bases). The germline gives CDR1 SGHTA, CDR2 FQGNSA. Trimming cost V 5 bases and J 3 bases, with 14 bases left between them. The CDR3 covers 14 residues. For the CDR3, the DNA is TGTGCCAGCAGCCCCGACGCGGGGATCTACGAGCAGTACTTC. Its protein product is CASSPDAGIYEQYF.

This chain links TRBV5-1 with TRBJ2-5, with 8 bases fitting TRBD1. V shed 0 bases, J shed 1 base, and the junction held 5 bases outside the gene matches. The CDR3 runs 16 residues. The germline gives CDR1 SGHRS, CDR2 YFSETQ. The CDR3 loop reads CASSLGVTGGQETQYF. CDR3 DNA: TGCGCCAGCAGCTTGGGGGTCACAGGGGGCCAAGAGACCCAGTACTTC.